The present T cell receptor beta chain was sequenced within a study of post-analysis software for immune sequencing data. Study-level findings and limits: There were several TRBV segments more frequent in patients than controls, and TRBV5-6, TRBV5-1 and TRBV20-1 were among them.

This clonotype is a singleton in its sample. Its antigen is currently unknown. Unique-molecular-identifier-tagged TCR beta cDNA libraries were used. Each CDR3 protein is one row after TCRdb ran MiXCR on the PCR reads. The data hold around 260,000 distinct CDR3 sequences, with 36% observed a single time. CDR1 and CDR2 from the germline V gene are SQVTM and ANQGSEA. The length of the CDR3 is 13 residues. The J gene is TRBJ2-7, the V gene TRBV29-1; TRBD2 might be the D (5 bases). The J call may be wrong; the DNA end is better matched by TRBJ2-4. The source of this sequence is a girl aged 10 to 17 with multiple sclerosis. Source material: blood. The CDR3 protein is CSVEEEIPNIQYF. The CDR3 region has the DNA TGCAGCGTTGAGGAGGAGATTCCTAACATTCAGTACTTC.